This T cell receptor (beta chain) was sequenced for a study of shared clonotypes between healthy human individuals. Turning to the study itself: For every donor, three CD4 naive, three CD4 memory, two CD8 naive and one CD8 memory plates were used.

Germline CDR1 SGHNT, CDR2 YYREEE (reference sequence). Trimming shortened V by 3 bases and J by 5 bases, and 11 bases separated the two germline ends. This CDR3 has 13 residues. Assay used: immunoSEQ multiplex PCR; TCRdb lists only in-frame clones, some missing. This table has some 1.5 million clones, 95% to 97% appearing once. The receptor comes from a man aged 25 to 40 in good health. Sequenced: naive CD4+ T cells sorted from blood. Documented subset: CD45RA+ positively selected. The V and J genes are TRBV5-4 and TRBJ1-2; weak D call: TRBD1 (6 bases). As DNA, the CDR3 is TGTGCCAGCAGCTCCCGACAGGAGTATGGCTACACCTTC. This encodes CASSSRQEYGYTF.